This is a list of T cell receptor beta chains from one sample in a study of control samples from healthy donors and cancer patients. Profiled with immunoSEQ multiplex PCR; TCRdb holds only in-frame clones, not every one. The sample shows approximately 44,000 clones, about 75% of them seen only once. Input material: formalin-fixed, paraffin-embedded tissue. These receptors all come from a male donor with melanoma. Each CDR3 is given with its conserved first and last residue.

v_call: TRBV12-1
cdr3_aa: CASSFAGPNYGYTF

v_call: TRBV19
cdr3_aa: CASSIAGIQYF

v_call: TRBV18
cdr3_aa: CASSPEDLGELFF

v_call: TRBV2
cdr3_aa: CASRDRGINQPQHF

v_call: TRBV24-1
cdr3_aa: CATSDTSGHTDTQYF

v_call: TRBV5-4
cdr3_aa: CASSTPGLAVGELFF

v_call: TRBV11-2
cdr3_aa: CASSLIGLAGGTEQYF

v_call: TRBV28
cdr3_aa: CASRLRDRGGQQPQHF

v_call: TRBV7-9
cdr3_aa: CASSLSGREDEQYF

v_call: TRBV7-6
cdr3_aa: CASSLVEEYGYTF

v_call: TRBV19
cdr3_aa: CASQGTSGISSYEQYF

v_call: TRBV6-2/TRBV6-3
cdr3_aa: CASSRSDRVYGYTF

v_call: TRBV12-3/TRBV12-4
cdr3_aa: CASGNEGGEQYF

v_call: TRBV2
cdr3_aa: CASSAVAGFQETQYF

v_call: TRBV2
cdr3_aa: CASRFLAVSYNEQFF

v_call: TRBV11-2
cdr3_aa: CASSFRDSYEQYF

v_call: TRBV2
cdr3_aa: CASSWGRDTQYF